The sequence of this T cell receptor beta chain was determined in a study of blood T cells in healthy people across ages (dated by TCRdb to the mid-2010s). As for the study more broadly: In model experiments, template switching captured about one uniquely barcoded TCR beta cDNA molecule for every two T cells. Age-related changes in TCR beta repertoire diversity were measured in the study by deep sequencing normalized with unique cDNA molecular identifiers. Four age groups were formed from the donors: young (average 16 years), middle-aged (around 40), aged (over 55) and long-lived (around 82). To avoid experimental bias, donors of different ages were randomly spread across the sequencing lanes. For two donors (one aged 18 to 29 and one aged 80 or older), the study analyzed two additional independent replicas of 1 million unique cDNA reads from the same blood draw. The study at large found these results: The long-lived group showed more naive CD4+ T cells, fewer expanded clones and increased TCR diversity than the aged group, suggesting age selection. Observed TCR beta diversity per million T cells fell roughly linearly with age, and a significant reduction was already apparent by age roughly 40. Since profiling was done on bulk unsorted PBMCs, naive and antigen-experienced compartments could not be conclusively compared. Observed TCR beta diversity correlated strongly with the percentage of naive T cells measured by flow cytometry. Estimates of total diversity from one million sequenced T cells were regarded as lower bounds and underestimates. Because the CMV infection status of the donors was unknown, age-related changes in expanded clonotypes may potentially have been confounded.

Library creation used 5' RACE. These reads were obtained on an Illumina HiSeq 2500. A second 7 to 11 cycle PCR used a sample-barcoded 5' primer and a J-beta primer mix. Each TCR beta cDNA molecule received a unique molecular identifier from a template-switch 5' adaptor carrying 12 random nucleotides. Each sample yielded at least 2.5 million CDR3-containing paired-end reads. The Mint cDNA synthesis kit, primed by a TRBC-specific oligonucleotide, was used to synthesize first-strand cDNA from all RNA. All cDNA was treated with uracil-DNA glycosylase and then went through a first 18-cycle PCR with the universal primers M1SS and BC2_uni_R. Processing in the source paper ran as follows. Each sample was normalized by randomly selecting 1 million high-quality reads, each carrying a distinct molecular identifier. Instead of being binned into consensus sequences, reads that shared molecular identifiers were thrown out. MiTCR, run with a Q25 quality threshold and the strictest error-elimination algorithm, handled CDR3 identification, clonotype clustering and error correction. A nonparametric unseen species model with Euler transformation was used to estimate a lower bound on total TCR beta diversity. TCRdb reprocessing: public reads trimmed at Q25 with fastp, clones called with MiXCR, in-frame beta chains kept. A single entry per CDR3 protein holds the most common genes and DNA from its merged rows. These V and J calls rely on TCRdb rather than the paper's analysis. The sample table holds about 380,000 distinct CDR3 sequences, of which more than 45% were seen once. The ten largest clones capture under 60% of the sample.

The donors were 40 or so Caucasian individuals from Russia, aged 6 to 90 years, who were systemically healthy. Around 10 milliliters of peripheral blood were drawn from each donor into EDTA-treated Vacutainer tubes. Ficoll-Paque density-gradient centrifugation was used to isolate PBMCs, with at least 7 million per sample. Trizol reagent was used to extract total RNA from PBMCs, with at least 5 micrograms per sample. The percentages of naive CD45RAhigh/CD27high T cells were determined by flow cytometry on a PBMC aliquot from every donor. Trimming takes 2 bases from V and 5 bases from J, and the germline ends sit 9 bases apart. Its CDR3 holds 13 amino acids, cysteine through phenylalanine. Solely the CDR3 DNA is kept, with 39 bases framed from the first base. A remark on this clonotype: Its antigen has not been determined. Base qualities are missing; no much larger clone stands one base away.

The chain links TRBV12-3 or TRBV12-4 with TRBJ2-5, with an unclear D gene assignment. This TCR was sampled from a man in his 60s in good health. The sequenced sample consisted of blood. The CDR3 has the sequence CASSLNPMETQYF. The DNA sequence is as follows: TGTGCCAGCAGTTTAAACCCCATGGAGACCCAGTACTTC.